This is a list of T cell receptor beta chains from one sample in a study of chemoradiotherapy in HPV16-positive cancers. Data came from immunoSEQ multiplex PCR; TCRdb stores just in-frame clones and leaves some out. Of approximately 2,000 clones listed, 78% were seen once; the top ten hold around 17%. The sample consisted of tumor tissue, taken from a patient who underwent chemoradiotherapy. Receptors were obtained from a human donor with HPV-associated anogenital cancer. Each CDR3 is given with its conserved first and last residue. The order of the fields is D gene, J gene, clone size, V gene, CDR3 protein, CDR3 DNA. The D gene is left open where the match is weak. Rows give clone size only sometimes, using once, few, many, or a class for an expanded clone.

TRBD2 | TRBJ2-1 | - | TRBV4-1 | CASSQSGGAANEQFF | TGCGCCAGCAGCCAGTCGGGAGGGGCGGCGAATGAGCAGTTCTTC
- | TRBJ2-7 | - | TRBV5-6 | CASSYIYREQYF | TGTGCCAGCAGTTATATATACCGGGAGCAGTACTTC
TRBD1 | TRBJ2-7 | once | TRBV5-1 | CASSLPGGVNEQYF | TGCGCCAGCAGCTTACCAGGGGGCGTGAACGAGCAGTACTTC
- | TRBJ1-1 | - | TRBV11-3 | CASSWQGNTEAFF | TGTGCCAGCAGCTGGCAGGGGAACACTGAAGCTTTCTTT
- | TRBJ1-4 | - | TRBV5-6 | CASSPLGPHPVGANEKLFF | TGTGCCAGCAGCCCGCTAGGGCCACACCCGGTAGGGGCTAATGAAAAACTGTTTTTT
TRBD1 | TRBJ1-6 | - | TRBV28 | CASSLATGGQVGDSPLHF | TGTGCCAGCAGTTTAGCGACGGGAGGACAGGTCGGGGATTCACCCCTCCACTTT
- | TRBJ2-1 | - | TRBV5-5 | CASGGVGSYNEQFF | TGTGCCAGCGGTGGCGTGGGCTCCTACAATGAGCAGTTCTTC
- | TRBJ2-7 | - | TRBV7-9 | CASSSREEGYEQYF | TGTGCCAGCAGCTCCCGAGAAGAGGGCTACGAGCAGTACTTC
- | TRBJ2-1 | - | TRBV7-8 | CASSPRWGSYNEQFF | TGTGCCAGCAGCCCGAGGTGGGGTTCCTACAATGAGCAGTTCTTC
- | TRBJ2-7 | - | TRBV4-2 | CASSQDSSPNEQYF | TGTGCCAGCAGCCAAGATTCCAGTCCTAACGAGCAGTACTTC
TRBD1 | TRBJ2-7 | - | TRBV7-9 | CASSPLTGNYEQYF | TGTGCCAGCAGCCCTTTGACAGGGAACTACGAGCAGTACTTC
- | TRBJ2-7 | once | TRBV4-2 | CASSQELAGNYEQYF | TGTGCCAGCAGCCAAGAATTAGCAGGGAACTACGAGCAGTACTTC
TRBD2 | TRBJ2-5 | - | TRBV4-2 | CASSQELAGRQTQYF | TGTGCCAGCAGCCAAGAACTAGCGGGGAGACAGACCCAGTACTTC
- | TRBJ1-5 | - | TRBV27 | CASSLLRSNQPQHF | TGTGCCAGCAGTTTACTCCGTAGCAATCAGCCCCAGCATTTT
- | TRBJ1-2 | - | TRBV9 | CASSVGGTQYGYTF | TGTGCCAGCAGCGTAGGAGGGACACAATATGGCTACACCTTC
- | TRBJ2-3 | - | TRBV7-5 | CARSGALRGGASNTQYF | TGTGCCAGAAGCGGTGCCCTCAGGGGGGGGGCCTCCAATACGCAGTATTTT
TRBD1 | TRBJ2-1 | - | TRBV19 | CASSIWGQGMKSEQFF | TGTGCCAGTAGTATTTGGGGACAGGGAATGAAGAGTGAGCAGTTCTTC
- | TRBJ2-7 | - | TRBV7-8 | CASSWAVGYEQYF | TGTGCCAGCAGCTGGGCGGTGGGCTACGAGCAGTACTTC
- | TRBJ1-1 | few | TRBV12-5 | CASGLVGGTEAFF | TGTGCTAGTGGTTTGGTCGGGGGGACTGAAGCTTTCTTT
- | TRBJ2-1 | - | TRBV7-2 | CASSSQGIGWNEQFF | TGTGCCAGCAGCTCCCAGGGGATCGGGTGGAATGAGCAGTTCTTC
- | TRBJ2-3 | - | TRBV19 | CASSNGGAQIQQYF | TGTGCCAGTAGTAACGGGGGCGCACAGATACAGCAGTATTTT
TRBD1 | TRBJ1-6 | - | TRBV15 | CATSSRGLKPLHF | TGTGCCACCAGCAGCAGGGGGCTCAAACCCCTCCACTTT
TRBD1 | TRBJ2-2 | - | TRBV4-2 | CASSPDRGFGQAGELFF | TGTGCCAGCAGCCCAGACAGGGGCTTCGGACAGGCCGGGGAGCTGTTTTTT
TRBD1 | TRBJ2-5 | - | TRBV9 | CASSVGQGLETQYF | TGTGCCAGCAGCGTAGGACAGGGGCTGGAGACCCAGTACTTC
- | TRBJ1-2 | - | TRBV23-1 | CAGRRTSPSPGYTF | TGCGCCGGACGTCGGACCTCGCCTAGTCCTGGCTACACCTTC
TRBD2 | TRBJ2-1 | - | TRBV4-2 | CASSQDSGIAGLVF | TGTGCCAGCAGCCAAGATTCAGGGATAGCGGGGTTGGTCTTC
- | TRBJ2-2 | - | TRBV7-8 | CASSPTRGTGELFF | TGTGCCAGCAGCCCAACAAGGGGTACCGGGGAGCTGTTTTTT
- | TRBJ1-1 | - | TRBV28 | CASSLERGVAAFF | TGTGCCAGCAGTTTAGAGAGGGGGGTAGCAGCTTTCTTT
TRBD1 | TRBJ2-7 | few | TRBV9 | CASSGPKTGGAYEQYF | TGTGCCAGCAGCGGGCCGAAGACAGGGGGTGCCTACGAGCAGTACTTC
- | TRBJ2-1 | - | TRBV11-3 | CASSLMGDGTYNEQFF | TGTGCCAGCAGCTTAATGGGGGACGGAACCTACAATGAGCAGTTCTTC
- | TRBJ1-5 | - | TRBV6-6 | CASTQGSAGFNQPQHF | TGTGCCAGCACTCAAGGTTCTGCAGGGTTCAATCAGCCCCAGCATTTT
- | TRBJ1-2 | - | TRBV30 | CAWSGQVYGRTF | TGTGCCTGGAGTGGACAGGTCTATGGAAGGACCTTC
- | TRBJ2-2 | - | TRBV6-5 | CASSYHREGTGELVF | TGTGCCAGCAGTTACCACAGGGAGGGCACCGGGGAGCTGGTTTTT
TRBD2 | TRBJ2-3 | - | TRBV9 | CASSALSGGPTDTQYF | TGTGCCAGCAGCGCCCTGAGCGGGGGCCCCACAGATACGCAGTATTTT
- | TRBJ1-2 | - | TRBV5-1 | CASSQDSQNLYGYTF | TGCGCCAGCAGCCAGGACAGCCAAAACCTCTATGGCTACACCTTC
- | TRBJ1-2 | - | TRBV5-6 | CASSRDRRGYTF | TGTGCCAGCAGCCGGGACCGCAGGGGCTACACCTTC
TRBD1 | TRBJ2-7 | few | TRBV5-5 | CASSFGQGDEQYF | TGTGCCAGCAGCTTTGGTCAGGGGGACGAGCAGTACTTC
- | TRBJ1-6 | - | TRBV6-6 | CASSYRIGYRASPLHF | TGTGCCAGCAGTTACAGGATCGGGTATCGGGCTTCACCCCTCCACTTT
TRBD2 | TRBJ2-5 | - | TRBV6-1 | CASSDWASGRLQETQYF | TGTGCCAGCAGTGATTGGGCTAGCGGCCGTTTGCAAGAGACCCAGTACTTC
TRBD1 | TRBJ2-7 | large | TRBV7-9 | CASSFLPSGTGSYEQYF | TGTGCCAGCAGCTTTTTGCCCTCCGGGACAGGGTCCTACGAGCAGTACTTC
- | TRBJ1-1 | - | TRBV19 | CASSMGGLNTEAFF | TGTGCCAGTAGTATGGGGGGTTTGAACACTGAAGCTTTCTTT
TRBD1 | TRBJ2-3 | - | TRBV7-6 | CASSPGWGQGPDTQYF | TGTGCCAGCAGCCCGGGCTGGGGACAGGGCCCAGATACGCAGTATTTT
TRBD1 | TRBJ2-1 | - | TRBV5-1 | CASSLRQGDGNEQFF | TGCGCCAGCAGCTTGAGACAGGGTGACGGCAATGAGCAGTTCTTC
- | TRBJ1-6 | few | TRBV14 | CASSQDFGSPLHF | TGTGCCAGCAGCCAAGATTTTGGGTCACCCCTCCACTTT
- | TRBJ2-7 | - | TRBV9 | CASSVDGATGDEQYF | TGTGCCAGCAGCGTAGATGGGGCCACGGGGGACGAGCAGTACTTC
- | TRBJ2-5 | - | TRBV7-3 | CASSLRSGLGETQYF | TGTGCCAGCAGCTTAAGGTCGGGGCTGGGGGAGACCCAGTACTTC
- | TRBJ2-1 | once | TRBV28 | CASRGGIREQFF | TGTGCCAGCAGGGGGGGTATTAGGGAGCAGTTCTTC
- | TRBJ1-1 | - | TRBV19 | CASSIEEGQPNTEAFF | TGTGCCAGTAGTATAGAGGAAGGGCAGCCGAACACTGAAGCTTTCTTT